Below, 6 T cell receptor beta chains from the same sample are listed, as sequenced in a study of T cells in tumors after PD-1 blockade. The repertoire was sequenced with immunoSEQ multiplex PCR; TCRdb's copy has only in-frame clones and lacks some. Among 60,000 to 65,000 clones listed, less than 85% were seen once. The sequenced sample was PBMCs, obtained after anti-PD-1 treatment. The receptors were sampled from a human donor with basal cell carcinoma.

This clone showed up just once. The genes are TRBV29-1 and TRBJ2-3, with D perhaps TRBD1 (6 bases). V was pared by 4 bases and J by 6 bases, with 8 bases between. The CDR3 has 11 amino acids. Germline CDR1 is SQVTM and CDR2 is ANQGSEA. Here the CDR3 reads CSVVQGDTQYF. CDR3 DNA: TGCAGCGTTGTTCAGGGGGATACGCAGTATTTT.

This clone was found a few times. V usage is TRBV4-1 and J usage is TRBJ1-2, with D maybe TRBD1 (5 bases). The CDR3 contains 15 residues. The ends were cut back, 0 bases at V and 2 bases at J, with 10 bases in the middle. The V gene's germline CDR1 is MGHRA and CDR2 YSYEKL. This CDR3 reads CASSQDGWGNYGYTF. Here the CDR3 DNA reads TGCGCCAGCAGCCAAGATGGGTGGGGGAACTATGGCTACACCTTC.

This chain links TRBV18 with TRBJ2-7; D unclear. V was cut by 3 bases and J by 3 bases, with 12 bases left in between. The CDR3 has 14 residues. Germline lookup yields CDR1 KGHSH and CDR2 LQKENI. DNA for the CDR3: TGTGCCAGCTCACCCGCAGTTAACGTCTACGAGCAGTACTTC. The encoded protein is CASSPAVNVYEQYF. Drawing the rest from reference TRBV18 and TRBJ2-7, the complete variable domain is NAGVMQNPRHLVRRRGQEARLRCSPMKGHSHVYWYRQLPEEGLKFMVYLQKENIIDESGMPKERFSAEFPKEGPSILRIQQVVRGDSAAYFCASSPAVNVYEQYFGPGTRLTVT.

The chain carries TRBV7-9 and TRBJ2-7; D is perhaps TRBD2 (5 bases). The CDR3 contains 13 residues. V was clipped by 5 bases and J by 2 bases, with 10 bases between them. Germline V lookup: CDR1 SEHNR, CDR2 FQNEAQ (reference sequence). DNA for the CDR3: TGTGCCAGCAGCCCTAGGGAGACCTACGAGCAGTACTTC. Its translation is CASSPRETYEQYF.

The chain carries TRBV6-5 and TRBJ1-6, with 7 bases aligning to TRBD1. The CDR3 totals 14 residues. V gave up 5 bases and J gave up 5 bases; unmatched junction bases: 3. Germline values: CDR1 MNHEY, CDR2 SVGAGI. CDR3 in amino acids: CASSLTGNNSPLHF. DNA of the CDR3: TGTGCCAGCAGTCTGACAGGGAATAATTCACCCCTCCACTTT.

The V and J genes are TRBV10-2 and TRBJ1-5; 10 bases map to TRBD1. CDR3 length: 15 residues. V trimming: 9 bases; J trimming: 4 bases; junction bases outside the gene matches: 9. From germline, CDR1 is WSHSY and CDR2 SAAADI. The CDR3 bases are TGCGCCAGTACTCCGGGACAGGGGTATAATCAGCCCCAGCATTTT. The encoded protein is CASTPGQGYNQPQHF.